This T cell receptor (beta chain) was identified in a study of tumor and adjacent non-tumor tissue in lung cancer (dated 2018 in TCRdb). Some background on the complete study: By cancer type, the cohort comprised eleven to twelve adenocarcinoma patients, a couple of squamous cell carcinoma patients and 1 small cell lung cancer patient. Around 31 paired specimens, one tumor and one normal lung sample per patient, were profiled by TCRbeta CDR3 sequencing. Sequencing generated a total of 125,075,908 productive TCRbeta reads, averaging about 4 million reads per sample. Using bulk TCRbeta repertoires from 15 lung cancer patients, the study set lung tumor tissue side by side with matched distant non-tumor lung tissue. The approximately 15 patients were aged roughly 31 to 85 years, included about 10 men and 5 women, and had TNM stage I to III disease.

The CDR3 numbers 14 residues from cysteine through phenylalanine. Left in the record is the CDR3 DNA by itself, 42 bases read in frame from the first base. The CDR1 and CDR2 encoded by the germline V gene (reference sequence) are SGHAT and FQDESV. RNA was extracted from bulk unsorted tissue and checked for quality with a NanoDrop ND-1000 and an Agilent 2100. The donors were newly diagnosed lung cancer patients admitted for thoracic surgery in China from August to November 2014 who had not received prior chemotherapy. Anyone who had undergone radiotherapy or chemotherapy before, or who had another cancer at the same time, was left out of the study. Pieces of surgical tissue measuring roughly 1-2.1 cm3 were kept in RNAlater solution and held at -80 degrees C until needed. Libraries were constructed by multiplex PCR. Sequencing took place on an Illumina HiSeq 2500. TCRbeta libraries were built by three rounds of nested PCR using primers (Table S4), following protocols modified from ARM-PCR. Before sequencing, PCR products of 200-500 bp were excised from the gel and purified with the QIAquick gel extraction kit. The original methods were these. Reads were cleaned with Trimmomatic, merged with FLASH into complete CDR3 sequences, and assigned to V(D)J germline segments with MiTCR. Clonal diversity was calculated as the inverse Simpson's index using VDJtools. Productive reads were defined as in-frame sequences without a premature stop codon. The public sequencing data were trimmed at Q25 with fastp and processed into clonotypes with MiXCR by TCRdb, which kept only in-frame beta chains. When rows share a CDR3 protein, they turn into one entry using the most common DNA and genes. The V and J calls come from TCRdb's annotation, not from the publication. The sample has 75,000 to 95,000 distinct CDR3 sequences on record, approximately 70% of them singletons. The ten largest clones take up around 16% of the sample.

What the research found in general, with its limitations: Only 15 patients were included in the cohort, and the need for larger samples and more detailed clinical data was noted by the authors. The top 100 clones accounted for a significantly larger cumulative portion of the repertoire in normal lung than in tumor tissue. Peripheral blood was not sequenced, so blood TCRbeta repertoires in these lung cancer patients were not examined. TCR diversity (inverse Simpson) was significantly higher in tumor than in normal lung tissue (roughly 430 vs 170, P = 0.0075, Mann-Whitney U test). TCR diversity was significantly higher in younger patients, and greater tumor TCR diversity was associated with shorter overall survival and shorter disease-free survival. Neither the sequencing platform nor unique molecular identifiers are mentioned in the methods.

As for this clonotype: Its target antigen remains unknown. Qualities for individual bases were not recorded, and no much larger clone is one base off.

The sequence is built from TRBV11-1 and TRBJ2-1; the D gene remains uncertain. The sample was lung tumor tissue. The sequence derives from a man between 60 and 75 years old with non-small cell lung cancer. The CDR3 reads CASQNPASGNEQFF. The bases read TGTGCTAGCCAAAACCCGGCATCAGGCAATGAGCAGTTCTTC.